A single sample gave rise to the 20 T cell receptor beta chains below, sequenced in a study of cytomegalovirus exposure and HLA in healthy donors. PCR used 60 Vbeta primers and 13 Jbeta primers. Some clones are missing from TCRdb's copy, which holds only in-frame ones; the method was immunoSEQ multiplex PCR. Counted here are 90,000 to 150,000 clones, more than 70% occurring once; the ten biggest clones make up 16%. The sample was PBMCs. The receptors stem from a man aged 50-60 years in good health and CMV-seropositive.

This clone was observed a few times. The chain combines TRBV11-2 with TRBJ2-7; TRBD2 might be the D (6 bases). The CDR3 consists of 15 residues. The germline gives CDR1 SGHAT, CDR2 FQNNGV. V lost 3 bases and J lost 0, with 12 bases in between. The CDR3 bases are TGTGCCAGCAGCTTCGGAGGGAGGACCTCCTACGAGCAGTACTTC. Residues: CASSFGGRTSYEQYF.

This CDR3 is CASSLDYIFTDTQYF. In DNA, the CDR3 is TGTGCCAGCAGCTTAGACTATATTTTCACAGATACGCAGTATTTT. The gene calls are TRBV7-8 and TRBJ2-3; D is ambiguous. Looked up from germline, CDR1 is SGHVS and CDR2 is FQNEAQ. The CDR3 contains 15 residues. Trimming stripped 1 base from V and 2 bases from J, with 10 bases between.

This sequence joins TRBV7-2 and TRBJ2-7; D may be TRBD2 (5 bases). The CDR3 has 12 residues. The germline CDR1 and CDR2 sequences are SGHTA and FQGNSA. The ends were cut back, 0 bases at V and 6 bases at J, with 6 bases in the middle. The CDR3, as DNA: TGTGCCAGCAGCTTAGCCGGGATCGAGCAGTACTTC. Translation gives CASSLAGIEQYF.

The chain uses TRBV7-2 and TRBJ2-2; D may be TRBD2 (6 bases). The CDR3 consists of 16 residues. The germline V gene has CDR1 SGHTA and CDR2 FQGNSA. V dropped 5 bases and J dropped 4 bases, with 17 bases sitting between them. The CDR3 is CASSHPGGFGTGELFF. CDR3 nucleotides: TGTGCCAGCAGCCACCCTGGAGGGTTCGGCACCGGGGAGCTGTTTTTT.

This clone was detected a few times. The chain uses TRBV28 and TRBJ2-5; maybe TRBD2 (6 bases). Germline values: CDR1 MDHEN, CDR2 SYDVKM. The CDR3 spans 16 residues. Trimming cost V 5 bases and J 0 bases, with 16 bases left between them. The CDR3 is CASSIRLGGDQETQYF. The CDR3 DNA reads TGTGCCAGCAGTATCCGACTAGGAGGGGACCAAGAGACCCAGTACTTC.

This clone has only a few counts. The V gene is TRBV19, the J gene TRBJ2-1; D is unclear. CDR1 LNHDA and CDR2 SQIVND come from the germline V gene (reference sequence). The CDR3 contains 13 residues. The V end was cut by 9 bases, the J end by 4 bases, with 13 bases between. CDR3: CASRSGRYNEQFF. CDR3 DNA: TGTGCCAGCCGATCTGGCAGGTACAATGAGCAGTTCTTC.

The chain combines TRBV11-3 with TRBJ2-5; D remains unclear. Trimming removed 5 bases from V and 5 bases from J, with 15 bases in between. The CDR3 has 14 residues. Germline lookup yields CDR1 SGHNT and CDR2 YENEEA. For the CDR3, the DNA is TGTGCCAGCAGCGAAGGATCCGCCAGGGAGACCCAGTACTTC. Translation: CASSEGSARETQYF.

This clone appeared once. The chain uses TRBV14 and TRBJ2-7; D not certain. Looked up from germline, CDR1 is SGHDN and CDR2 is FVKESK. The CDR3 loop spans 13 amino acids. V was trimmed by 0 bases and J by 5 bases, leaving 8 bases between them. DNA for the CDR3: TGTGCCAGCAGCCAAGATCGCCTACACGAGCAGTACTTC. It translates to CASSQDRLHEQYF.

J is TRBJ1-5 and V is TRBV6-5, with D uncertain. V shed 7 bases and J shed 7 bases, with 14 bases lying between them. The germline V gene has CDR1 MNHEY and CDR2 SVGAGI. CDR3 size: 13 residues. The CDR3 protein is CASMGGLYQPQHF. The CDR3 bases are TGTGCCAGCATGGGAGGACTGTACCAGCCCCAGCATTTT.

The rearrangement uses TRBV11-3 and TRBJ1-1; tentatively, D is TRBD1 (6 bases). The ends were cut back, 0 bases at V and 4 bases at J, with 12 bases in the middle. The CDR3 extends over 15 amino acids. Germline V gene lookup returns CDR1 SGHNT and CDR2 YENEEA. CDR3 DNA: TGTGCCAGCAGCTTAGATCCAACAGGGCCCACTGAAGCTTTCTTT. This sequence encodes CASSLDPTGPTEAFF.

This chain joins TRBV9 and TRBJ2-1; TRBD2 agrees at 13 bases. The CDR3 length is 18 residues. Germline-derived CDR1 and CDR2 are SGDLS and YYNGEE. With V trimmed by 0 bases and J by 6 bases, 9 bases remained unmatched. The CDR3 DNA is TGTGCCAGCAGCGTAGCCCCCTCAACTAGCGGGGGGGCCAATGAGCAGTTCTTC. It codes for CASSVAPSTSGGANEQFF.

The CDR3 region is CASSPQITNEKLFF. The CDR3 DNA sequence: TGTGCCAGCAGCCCGCAGATAACTAATGAAAAACTGTTTTTT. The rearrangement uses TRBV9 and TRBJ1-4; no reliable D call. Trimming took off 4 bases at V and 1 base at J, with 8 bases between the two ends. The germline V gene encodes CDR1 SGDLS and CDR2 YYNGEE. This CDR3 is built from 14 residues.

This clone came up once. The rearrangement links TRBV27 to TRBJ1-2; 8 nucleotides agree with TRBD1. Germline CDR1 is MNHEY and CDR2 is SMNVEV (reference sequence). Unmatched junction bases numbered 18, after V lost 4 bases and J lost 5 bases. This CDR3 contains 18 residues. This chain's CDR3 is CASSSTSGGEPILYGYTF. For the CDR3, the DNA is TGTGCCAGCAGTTCGACCTCAGGGGGCGAACCTATACTATATGGCTACACCTTC.

The gene calls are TRBV4-2 and TRBJ2-7; a possible D gene is TRBD1 (5 bases). The V end was cut by 0 bases, the J end by 3 bases, with 18 bases between. The germline gives CDR1 LGHNA, CDR2 YNFKEQ. The CDR3 totals 17 residues. CDR3 in DNA: TGTGCCAGCAGCCAAGATAGGGGAAGCTCTAGGCTCTACGAGCAGTACTTC. Translation gives CASSQDRGSSRLYEQYF.

This rearrangement joins TRBV9 to TRBJ2-1; TRBD2 matches 10 bases. This CDR3 spans 17 amino acids. Losses at the gene ends were 0 bases for V and 4 bases for J; bases not matched to a gene: 7. Germline CDR1 reads SGDLS; CDR2 reads YYNGEE. The CDR3 region is CASSVASISGRYNEQFF. The CDR3 nucleotides read TGTGCCAGCAGCGTAGCTTCGATTAGCGGGAGGTACAATGAGCAGTTCTTC.

The gene calls are TRBV5-1 and TRBJ1-2, with D possibly being TRBD1 (6 bases). Germline V lookup: CDR1 SGHRS, CDR2 YFSETQ. This CDR3 region has 16 residues. Trimming removed 0 bases from V and 7 bases from J, with 19 bases in between. The CDR3 bases are TGCGCCAGCAGCTTGGCCCCCTCTGACAGGTTCTTTGGCTACACCTTC. Protein sequence: CASSLAPSDRFFGYTF.

V usage is TRBV19 and J usage is TRBJ2-1, with D possibly being TRBD1 (6 bases). This CDR3 contains 16 residues. CDR1 is LNHDA and CDR2 is SQIVND in the germline V gene (reference sequence). The V gene lost 0 bases and the J gene lost 2 bases, with 11 bases spanning the gap. Here the CDR3 DNA reads TGTGCCAGTAGTATAGATCTACAGGGTGCCTACAATGAGCAGTTCTTC. The encoded protein is CASSIDLQGAYNEQFF.

With respect to this clone: A junction boundary mismatches the germline segment, possibly from a read error. The chain's CDR3 is CASSLPRVGYVYTF. For the CDR3, the DNA is TGCGCCAGCAGCTTACCCAGGGTTGGCTATGTCTACACCTTC. The chain is built from TRBV5-1 and TRBJ1-2; perhaps TRBD1 as D (5 bases). The CDR3 covers 14 residues. Germline lookup yields CDR1 SGHRS and CDR2 YFSETQ. The full variable domain, rest sourced from reference TRBV5-1 and TRBJ1-2, is KAGVTQTPRYLIKTRGQQVTLSCSPISGHRSVSWYQQTPGQGLQFLFEYFSETQRNKGNFPGRFSGRQFSNSRSEMNVSTLELGDSALYLCASSLPRVGYVYTFGSGTRLTVV.

CDR3 in amino acids: CASSYRQGTDTQYF. CDR3 bases: TGCGCCAGCAGCTACCGACAAGGCACAGATACGCAGTATTTT. The gene calls are TRBV5-1 and TRBJ2-3; D is undetermined. V was clipped by 3 bases and J by 1 base, with 9 bases between them. The CDR3 runs 14 residues. Germline V CDR1 and CDR2: SGHRS, YFSETQ.

This chain connects TRBV18 to TRBJ1-2, with TRBD1 identical over 7 bases. V dropped 5 bases and J dropped 2; count of bases not matched to a gene: 5. CDR1 KGHSH and CDR2 LQKENI come from the germline V gene. The CDR3 is 14 residues long. Here the CDR3 reads CASSRDRGNYGYTF. In DNA form, the CDR3 reads TGTGCCAGCTCAAGGGACAGAGGAAACTATGGCTACACCTTC.